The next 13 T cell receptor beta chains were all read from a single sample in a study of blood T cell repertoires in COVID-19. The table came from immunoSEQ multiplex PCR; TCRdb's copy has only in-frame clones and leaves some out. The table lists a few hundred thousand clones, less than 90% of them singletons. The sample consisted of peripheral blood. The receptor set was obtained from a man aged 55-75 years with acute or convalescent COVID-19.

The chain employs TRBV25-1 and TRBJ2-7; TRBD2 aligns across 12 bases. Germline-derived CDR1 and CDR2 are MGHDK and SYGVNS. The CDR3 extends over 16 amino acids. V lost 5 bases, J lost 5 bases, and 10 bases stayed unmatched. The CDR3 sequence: CASSPRTSGTRDEQYF. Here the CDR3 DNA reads TGTGCCAGCAGTCCCCGGACTAGCGGGACCAGGGACGAGCAGTACTTC.

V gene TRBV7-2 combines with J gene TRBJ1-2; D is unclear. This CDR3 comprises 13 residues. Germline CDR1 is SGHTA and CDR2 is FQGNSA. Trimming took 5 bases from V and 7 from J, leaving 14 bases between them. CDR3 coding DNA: TGTGCCAGCAGCCCCCCCGGGAAGCGTGGCTACACCTTC. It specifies CASSPPGKRGYTF.

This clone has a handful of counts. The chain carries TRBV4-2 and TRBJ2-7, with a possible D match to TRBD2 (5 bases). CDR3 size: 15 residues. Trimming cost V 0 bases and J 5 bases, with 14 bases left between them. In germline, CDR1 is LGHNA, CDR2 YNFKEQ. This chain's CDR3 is CASSQEQRALNEQYF. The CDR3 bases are TGTGCCAGCAGCCAAGAACAGAGGGCCCTCAACGAGCAGTACTTC.

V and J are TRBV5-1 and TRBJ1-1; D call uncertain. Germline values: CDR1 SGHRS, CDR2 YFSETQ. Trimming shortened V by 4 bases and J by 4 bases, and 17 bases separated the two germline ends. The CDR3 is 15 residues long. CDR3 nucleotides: TGCGCCAGCAGCGGACTAGGCGGGGAGGGCACTGAAGCTTTCTTT. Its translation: CASSGLGGEGTEAFF.

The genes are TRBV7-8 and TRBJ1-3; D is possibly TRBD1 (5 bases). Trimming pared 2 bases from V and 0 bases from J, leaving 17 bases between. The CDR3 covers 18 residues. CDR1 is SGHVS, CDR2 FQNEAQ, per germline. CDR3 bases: TGTGCCAGCAGCTTACAGGGCTATTATTCAATCTCTGGAAACACCATATATTTT. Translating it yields CASSLQGYYSISGNTIYF.

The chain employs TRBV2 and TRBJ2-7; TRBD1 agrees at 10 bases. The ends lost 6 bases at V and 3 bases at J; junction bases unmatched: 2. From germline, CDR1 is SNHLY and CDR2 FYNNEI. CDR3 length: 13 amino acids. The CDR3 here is CASSRTGGYEQYF. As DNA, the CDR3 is TGTGCCAGCAGCCGGACAGGGGGCTACGAGCAGTACTTC.

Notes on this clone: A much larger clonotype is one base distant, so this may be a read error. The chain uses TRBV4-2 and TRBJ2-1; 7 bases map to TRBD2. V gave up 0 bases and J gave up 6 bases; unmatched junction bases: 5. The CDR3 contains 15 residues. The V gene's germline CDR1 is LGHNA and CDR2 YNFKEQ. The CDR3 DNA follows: TGTGCCAGCAGCCAAGAAGGCGGGAGTGCCAATGAGCAGTTCTTC. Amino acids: CASSQEGGSANEQFF.

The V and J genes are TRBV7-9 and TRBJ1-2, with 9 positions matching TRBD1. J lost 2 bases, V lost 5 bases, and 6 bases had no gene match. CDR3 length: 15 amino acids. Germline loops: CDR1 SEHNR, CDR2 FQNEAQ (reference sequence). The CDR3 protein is CASSDRGRENYGYTF. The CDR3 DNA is TGTGCCAGCAGCGACAGGGGGAGGGAGAACTATGGCTACACCTTC. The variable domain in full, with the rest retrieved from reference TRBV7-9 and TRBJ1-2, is DTGVSQNPRHKITKRGQNVTFRCDPISEHNRLYWYRQTLGQGPEFLTYFQNEAQLEKSRLLSDRFSAERPKGSFSTLEIQRTEQGDSAMYLCASSDRGRENYGYTFGSGTRLTVV.

CDR3 amino acids: CASSQGRNSGRASSYEQYF. DNA of the CDR3: TGTGCCAGCAGCCAAGGTAGGAATAGCGGGAGGGCCAGCTCCTACGAGCAGTACTTC. The gene calls are TRBV3-1 (or the pseudogene TRBV3-2) and TRBJ2-7, with 11 bases fitting TRBD2. The CDR3 is 19 residues long. Trimming cost V 1 base and J 0 bases; bases outside gene matches: 11. CDR1 and CDR2 (germline): LGHDT, YNNKEL (reference sequence).

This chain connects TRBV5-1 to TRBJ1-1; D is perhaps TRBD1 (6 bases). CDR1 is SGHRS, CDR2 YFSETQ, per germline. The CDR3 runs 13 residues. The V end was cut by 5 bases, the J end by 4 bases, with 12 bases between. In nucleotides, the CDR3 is TGCGCCAGCAGGCCCGACAGGACCACTGAAGCTTTCTTT. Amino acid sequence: CASRPDRTTEAFF.

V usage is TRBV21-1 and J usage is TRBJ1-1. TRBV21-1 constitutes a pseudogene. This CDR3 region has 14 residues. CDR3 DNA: TGTGCCAGCAGCATCCGGACTATTGACACTGAAGCTTTCTTT. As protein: CASSIRTIDTEAFF.

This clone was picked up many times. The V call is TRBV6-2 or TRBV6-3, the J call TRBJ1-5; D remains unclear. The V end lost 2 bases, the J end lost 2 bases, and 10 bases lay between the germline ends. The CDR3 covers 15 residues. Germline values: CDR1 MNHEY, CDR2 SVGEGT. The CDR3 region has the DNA TGTGCCAGCAGTTACGCAGGAATGGGCAATCAGCCCCAGCATTTT. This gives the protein CASSYAGMGNQPQHF.

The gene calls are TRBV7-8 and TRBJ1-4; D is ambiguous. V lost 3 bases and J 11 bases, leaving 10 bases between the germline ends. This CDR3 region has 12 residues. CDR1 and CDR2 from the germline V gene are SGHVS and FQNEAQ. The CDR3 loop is CASSFAAGKLFF. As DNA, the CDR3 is TGTGCCAGCAGCTTCGCAGCCGGGAAACTGTTTTTT.